A single sample is the source of the 30 T cell receptor beta chains below, sequenced in a study of naive and memory T cell subsets. Ligated cDNA underwent four rounds of PCR with nested alpha and beta constant region primers and SP2. TCRdb reprocessed the 5' RACE reads with MiXCR, giving one entry per CDR3 protein. Among about 32,000 distinct CDR3 sequences listed, 16% were seen once. The library had UMIs added by 3' ligation of an oligonucleotide to TCR cDNA. Receptors originate from a female donor in good health.

There are many counts of this clonotype. The rearrangement links TRBV20-1 to TRBJ2-1; no clear D gene. Germline CDR1 is DFQATT and CDR2 is SNEGSKA (reference sequence). There are 13 residues in the CDR3. The CDR3: CRAEDLRYNEQFF. CDR3 bases: TGCAGGGCGGAAGACCTCCGCTACAATGAGCAGTTCTTC.

This clonotype was counted between two and nine times. Its ends do not fully match the called genes, so a read error is possible. This sequence joins TRBV6-4 and TRBJ1-1; maybe TRBD1 (6 bases). Germline lookup yields CDR1 MRHNA and CDR2 SNTAGT. The CDR3 runs 14 residues. The CDR3 here is CASNSLGGNPEAFF. The DNA of the CDR3 is TGTGCCAGCAACAGCTTAGGGGGGAACCCTGAAGCTTTCTTT.

The chain carries TRBV29-1 and TRBJ1-2, with 8 bases aligning to TRBD1. CDR3 length: 9 residues. Germline V gene sequence: CDR1 SQVTM, CDR2 ANQGSEA. The trim removed 7 bases at V and 13 bases at J, leaving 5 bases unmatched. CDR3 nucleotides: TGCAGCGGTGGTGACAGGGGCACCTTC. The encoded protein is CSGGDRGTF.

This clonotype was picked up many times. V and J are TRBV29-1 and TRBJ1-5; the D gene is possibly TRBD1 (5 bases). Germline CDR1 and CDR2: SQVTM and ANQGSEA. Trimming took off 7 bases at V and 0 bases at J, with 13 bases between the two ends. The CDR3 sequence is 14 residues long. Written as DNA, the CDR3 is TGCAGCGCTTCCGACAGTTATAGCAATCAGCCCCAGCATTTT. Amino acid sequence: CSASDSYSNQPQHF.

The chain uses TRBV10-3 and TRBJ2-5; D gene ambiguous. Germline loops: CDR1 ENHRY, CDR2 SYGVKD. This CDR3 has 14 residues. The V gene lost 10 bases and the J gene lost 1 base, with 16 bases spanning the gap. Here the CDR3 reads CATSMPRSQETQYF. In DNA form, the CDR3 reads TGTGCCACGAGTATGCCTAGGTCCCAAGAGACCCAGTACTTC.

V is TRBV29-1 and J is TRBJ2-2; possibly TRBD1 or TRBD2 for D (6 bases each). Germline V gene sequence: CDR1 SQVTM, CDR2 ANQGSEA. The CDR3 spans 17 residues. V was trimmed by 4 bases and J by 5 bases, leaving 23 bases between them. The CDR3 spells CSVASGWGAGGTGELFF. In DNA, the CDR3 is TGCAGCGTTGCTTCTGGGTGGGGGGCAGGAGGGACCGGGGAGCTGTTTTTT.

This clonotype was detected ten times or more. The V gene is TRBV20-1, the J gene TRBJ2-2; the match to TRBD2 covers 8 bases. This CDR3 comprises 17 residues. V dropped 1 base and J dropped 0; count of bases not matched to a gene: 7. Germline V gives CDR1 DFQATT, CDR2 SNEGSKA (reference sequence). This chain's CDR3 is CSARGVAGIANTGELFF. DNA for the CDR3: TGCAGTGCTAGAGGGGTAGCGGGAATCGCGAACACCGGGGAGCTGTTTTTT.

This chain joins TRBV4-1 and TRBJ1-5; 7 positions match TRBD1. The CDR3 is 15 amino acids. Germline CDR1 is MGHRA and CDR2 is YSYEKL. J gave up 7 bases and V 0 bases, and 6 bases lay outside the gene matches. The CDR3 sequence: CASSQDGAGGQPQHF. The DNA for the CDR3 is TGCGCCAGCAGCCAAGATGGGGCAGGGGGACAGCCCCAGCATTTT.

The sample holds a few counts of this clonotype. This rearrangement joins TRBV6-1 to TRBJ1-5; TRBD1 aligns across 7 bases. Trimming cost V 6 bases and J 2 bases; bases outside gene matches: 4. The CDR3 covers 14 residues. The germline V gene encodes CDR1 MNHNS and CDR2 SASEGT. The CDR3 coding sequence is TGTGCCAGCAGGGGGACAGTAGGCAATCAGCCCCAGCATTTT. Translation: CASRGTVGNQPQHF.

The chain links TRBV20-1 to TRBJ2-3, with 8 bases identical to TRBD2. Germline V gene data show CDR1 as DFQATT and CDR2 as SNEGSKA (reference sequence). The CDR3 totals 15 residues. The ends lost 3 bases at V and 3 bases at J; junction bases unmatched: 8. The CDR3 here is CSASLAGIGTDTQYF. The CDR3 DNA reads as TGCAGTGCTAGTTTAGCGGGGATAGGAACAGATACGCAGTATTTT.

This clonotype was seen repeatedly, ten times or more. The chain carries TRBV27 and TRBJ1-5; 8 nucleotides align to TRBD1. The V gene's germline CDR1 is MNHEY and CDR2 SMNVEV (reference sequence). After removal of 2 bases from V and 6 bases from J, the junction contained 3 bases not matched to a gene. CDR3 length equals 14 residues. CDR3 nucleotides: TGTGCCAGCAGTTTAATCAGGGGGCTTCAGCCCCAGCATTTT. It yields the protein CASSLIRGLQPQHF.

This clonotype appeared many times. V is TRBV6-5 and J is TRBJ1-1, with D possibly being TRBD1 (5 bases). The CDR3 length is 15 residues. V lost 2 bases to trimming and J lost 5 bases, with 15 bases between them. Germline CDR1 reads MNHEY; CDR2 reads SVGAGI. The chain's CDR3 is CASSYDRKAWTEAFF. DNA of the CDR3: TGTGCCAGCAGTTACGACAGAAAGGCCTGGACTGAAGCTTTCTTT.

This clonotype was seen many times. This chain joins TRBV7-2 and TRBJ2-3; TRBD1 or TRBD2 may be the D gene (5 bases each). The CDR3 runs to 13 residues. CDR1 is SGHTA, CDR2 FQGNSA, per germline. V lost 5 bases, J lost 0 bases, and 6 bases lay in between. Here the CDR3 DNA reads TGTGCCAGCAGCCGGGACAGCACAGATACGCAGTATTTT. Translating gives CASSRDSTDTQYF.

This clonotype was found many times. The chain is built from TRBV7-9 and TRBJ2-2; perhaps TRBD2 as D (5 bases). Looked up from germline, CDR1 is SEHNR and CDR2 is FQNEAQ (reference sequence). The CDR3 is 14 residues long. V lost 5 bases and J 8 bases, leaving 15 bases between the germline ends. DNA for the CDR3: TGTGCCAGCAGCCCCCGGGATCGGGGAGGGGAGCTGTTTTTT. Translated: CASSPRDRGGELFF.

By sample share, this clonotype is medium-sized (0.01 to 0.1%). The rearrangement links TRBV20-1 to TRBJ2-5, with a tentative D call TRBD2 (6 bases). The V gene lost 6 bases and the J gene lost 5 bases, with 13 bases spanning the gap. This CDR3 region has 12 residues. Looked up from germline, CDR1 is DFQATT and CDR2 is SNEGSKA (reference sequence). As DNA, the CDR3 is TGCAGTGCCCGTGCGGGGAAGGAGACCCAGTACTTC. It specifies CSARAGKETQYF.

This clonotype was recorded at least ten times. The rearrangement uses TRBV29-1 and TRBJ2-3, with D possibly being TRBD2 (6 bases). This CDR3 is 12 amino acids long. Trimming stripped 4 bases from V and 5 bases from J, with 10 bases between. Germline CDR1 reads SQVTM; CDR2 reads ANQGSEA. The CDR3 nucleotides read TGCAGCGTTGGGAGGGTACAAGATACGCAGTATTTT. Protein product: CSVGRVQDTQYF.

V and J are TRBV6-2 or TRBV6-3 and TRBJ1-1; a possible D gene is TRBD1 (5 bases). Looked up from germline, CDR1 is MNHEY and CDR2 is SVGEGT. The CDR3 spans 19 residues. The V end was cut by 0 bases, the J end by 1 base, with 21 bases between. The CDR3 DNA sequence: TGTGCCAGCAGTTACTCGTCTGGGAACTTGGAAGGACAGAACACTGAAGCTTTCTTT. Translating it yields CASSYSSGNLEGQNTEAFF.

This clonotype was observed many times. V and J are TRBV29-1 and TRBJ2-7; no clear D. In germline, CDR1 is SQVTM, CDR2 ANQGSEA. V was shortened by 6 bases and J by 6 bases, with 15 bases between the two germline ends. The CDR3 totals 12 residues. CDR3 nucleotide sequence: TGCAGCGTGGAACCAGCCGGCGGCGAGCAGTACTTC. This encodes CSVEPAGGEQYF.

There are many counts of this clonotype. V and J are TRBV16 and TRBJ1-5, with D perhaps TRBD1 (5 bases). V lost 0 bases and J 4 bases, leaving 13 bases between the germline ends. This CDR3 is 16 amino acids long. The germline V gene has CDR1 KGHSY and CDR2 FQNENV. The CDR3 spells CASSQSARAPNQPQHF. The CDR3 DNA reads TGTGCCAGCAGCCAATCGGCCAGGGCCCCAAATCAGCCCCAGCATTTT.

This clonotype was seen ten or more times. The rearrangement links TRBV29-1 to TRBJ2-5, with TRBD1 matching over 9 bases. This CDR3 has 13 amino acids. Germline V gene data show CDR1 as SQVTM and CDR2 as ANQGSEA. V was pared by 6 bases and J by 4 bases, with 6 bases of the junction left unmatched. DNA of the CDR3: TGCAGCGTGGCCGGGACAGGGCCAGAGACCCAGTACTTC. Amino acid sequence: CSVAGTGPETQYF.

There are many counts of this clonotype. This chain joins TRBV7-2 and TRBJ2-7; D is unclear. Trimming left V 4 bases short and J 6 bases short, with 19 bases between. Germline V gene sequence: CDR1 SGHTA, CDR2 FQGNSA. This CDR3 comprises 15 residues. CDR3 in amino acids: CASSSNLPPVGEQYF. The CDR3 nucleotides are TGTGCCAGCAGCTCAAATCTCCCCCCCGTGGGCGAGCAGTACTTC.

This chain uses TRBV18 with TRBJ1-2; D call uncertain. The CDR3 is made up of 14 amino acids. CDR1 KGHSH and CDR2 LQKENI come from the germline V gene. The V end was cut by 4 bases, the J end by 3 bases, with 12 bases between. CDR3 sequence: CASSRGREDYGYTF. The CDR3 bases are TGTGCCAGCTCACGCGGAAGGGAGGACTATGGCTACACCTTC.

This clonotype was counted at least ten times. The chain links TRBV20-1 to TRBJ1-1; D call uncertain. This CDR3 comprises 12 residues. Germline CDR1 is DFQATT and CDR2 is SNEGSKA (reference sequence). Trimming removed 6 bases from V and 2 bases from J, with 10 bases in between. The CDR3 sequence: CSANGANTEAFF. CDR3 coding DNA: TGCAGTGCCAATGGAGCTAACACTGAAGCTTTCTTT.

This sequence joins TRBV5-1 and TRBJ2-7, with 8 bases lining up with TRBD1. CDR3 size: 15 residues. V trimming: 0 bases; J trimming: 3 bases; junction bases outside the gene matches: 5. Germline CDR1 is SGHRS and CDR2 is YFSETQ. CDR3 loop: CASSLAGQANYEQYF. The CDR3 DNA reads TGCGCCAGCAGCTTGGCGGGACAGGCCAACTACGAGCAGTACTTC.

The rearrangement uses TRBV18 and TRBJ1-1; no reliable D call. CDR3 length: 12 amino acids. Per germline, CDR1 KGHSH and CDR2 LQKENI. V lost 3 bases and J lost 7, with 9 bases in between. CDR3 sequence (DNA): TGTGCCAGCTCACCGGGCCAGAGTGAAGCTTTCTTT. Protein sequence: CASSPGQSEAFF.

This clonotype has just a few counts. This rearrangement joins TRBV29-1 to TRBJ2-7; a possible D gene is TRBD2 (5 bases). V lost 3 bases, J lost 0 bases, and 6 bases lay in between. This CDR3 region has 12 residues. CDR1 is SQVTM, CDR2 ANQGSEA, per germline. The CDR3 nucleotides are TGCAGCGTTGACGGGGACTCCTACGAGCAGTACTTC. It encodes CSVDGDSYEQYF.

This clonotype was detected only a few times. The chain recombines TRBV12-3 or TRBV12-4 with TRBJ1-3; D uncertain. The V and J ends lost 0 bases and 8 bases respectively, with 11 bases between them. The CDR3 sequence is 14 residues long. The CDR3 region has the DNA TGTGCCAGCAGTTTAGCGCGGGGTGTAGACACCATATATTTT. Translating it yields CASSLARGVDTIYF.

This chain connects TRBV28 to TRBJ1-1; D unresolved. Germline lookup yields CDR1 MDHEN and CDR2 SYDVKM. The CDR3 contains 12 residues. V gave up 3 bases and J gave up 3 bases, with 5 bases separating them. The DNA for the CDR3 is TGTGCCAGCAGTTTGGGGTACACTGAAGCTTTCTTT. This encodes CASSLGYTEAFF.

V gene TRBV4-1 combines with J gene TRBJ2-3, with a weak D call TRBD1 (7 bases). V was shortened by 1 base and J by 0 bases, with 11 bases between the two germline ends. This CDR3 comprises 16 residues. Per germline, CDR1 MGHRA and CDR2 YSYEKL. CDR3 protein: CASSQVGGQSTDTQYF. The CDR3 DNA reads TGCGCCAGCAGCCAAGTGGGGGGACAGAGCACAGATACGCAGTATTTT.

This clonotype showed up just a few times. The rearrangement joins TRBV10-3 to TRBJ1-6; D may be TRBD1 (6 bases). V was shortened by 3 bases and J by 17 bases, with 26 bases between the two germline ends. Germline V lookup: CDR1 ENHRY, CDR2 SYGVKD. The CDR3 extends over 16 amino acids. The CDR3 DNA follows: TGTGCCATCAGTGACCCCGCAGGGGTAGGCGGTGATCCCATCCACTTT. It specifies CAISDPAGVGGDPIHF.